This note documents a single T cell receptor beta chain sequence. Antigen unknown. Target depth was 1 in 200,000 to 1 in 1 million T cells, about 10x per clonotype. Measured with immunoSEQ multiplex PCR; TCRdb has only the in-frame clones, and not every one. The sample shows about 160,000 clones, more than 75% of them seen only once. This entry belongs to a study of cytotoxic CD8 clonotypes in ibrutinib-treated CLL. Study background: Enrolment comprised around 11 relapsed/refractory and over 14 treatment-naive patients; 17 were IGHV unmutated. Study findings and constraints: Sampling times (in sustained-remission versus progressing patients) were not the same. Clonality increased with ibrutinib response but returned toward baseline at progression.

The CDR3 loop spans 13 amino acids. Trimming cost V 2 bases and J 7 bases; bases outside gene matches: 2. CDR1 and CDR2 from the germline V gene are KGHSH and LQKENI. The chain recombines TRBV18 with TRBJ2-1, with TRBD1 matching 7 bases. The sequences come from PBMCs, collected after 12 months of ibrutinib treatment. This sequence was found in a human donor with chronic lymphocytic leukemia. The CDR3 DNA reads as TGTGCCAGCTCACCAAGGGGGCGGAATGAGCAGTTCTTC. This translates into CASSPRGRNEQFF.